What follows is one T cell receptor (beta chain) and its context. Its antigen remains unidentified. Base qualities are missing; no much larger clone stands one base away. Libraries were prepared through the immunoSEQ multiplex PCR assay. Around 9.9 x 10^4 TCR templates per sample were assayed by the deep sequencing platform. Genomic DNA extracted from sorted T cells was the material used for TCRbeta CDR3 sequencing. The study's own analysis went as follows. The R programming language was used for clonal analysis of TCRbeta CDR3 data. Unstimulated samples were compared with post-reaction CFSE-low samples to define alloreactive CD4+ and CD8+ clones. By matching sequences to the repertoires of sorted unstimulated Treg and non-Treg cells, each alloreactive CD4+ clone was assigned a regulatory or non-regulatory origin. In TCRdb, the immuneACCESS table is reduced to in-frame sequences with V and J assigned. These tables do not hold every clone; where another copy was compared, an unresolved V gene accounts for under half, and the others remain unexplained. V, J and clone size are taken as reported in that table, and D and trimming were inferred from the DNA itself. For this sample the table gives around 100,000 clones, of which nearly 95% were detected only once. About 0.62% of the sample is held by the ten biggest clonotypes.

This record belongs to a study of siplizumab effects on memory and regulatory T cells (dated by TCRdb to about 2019). At the level of the whole study: The study looked at the effect of siplizumab, an anti-CD2 antibody, on alloreactive T-cell subsets in allogeneic mixed lymphocyte reactions made from human PBMCs.

Sorted unstimulated T cells and proliferating T cells recovered from mixed lymphocyte reactions were subjected to TCRbeta CDR3 sequencing. Fresh whole blood from under 13 HLA-typed healthy donors was used as the source from which PBMCs were isolated. To map where alloreactive clones came from, CD4+ regulatory T cells in the unstimulated state were FACS-sorted. Summary of the overall study and its limitations: In reactions with siplizumab, an average of approximately 69% of mappable alloreactive CD4+ clones were Treg-derived, compared with around 30% in control reactions. Greater diversity appeared to be present in unstimulated naive T cells than in memory T cells, and a substantial contribution to the alloresponse seemed to be made by naive cells. Because sequences below about 10^-5 frequency were poorly captured, only a minor fraction of alloreactive clones could be mapped to unstimulated subsets. No functional confirmation was obtained for the suppressive function of proliferating Tregs from siplizumab cultures. About 80-97% of proliferating CD4+ or CD8+ clones could not be given a naive or memory phenotype. Siplizumab significantly lowered the cumulative frequency of alloreactive sequences that could be traced to unstimulated CD4+ memory T cells.

The CDR3 goes from the cysteine to the phenylalanine over 14 residues. This entry keeps only the CDR3 DNA: 42 bases, framed from base 1. Trimming takes 5 bases off V and 8 bases off J; junction bases not matched to a gene: 10. CDR1 and CDR2 were assigned from the germline V gene as MNHNS and SASEGT. Recombination linked TRBV6-1 to TRBJ1-2; 8 junctional bases match TRBD1. The receptor's source is a human donor in good health. The sequenced material came from Tregs sorted from blood. DNA sequence: TGTGCCAGCAGTACCCACGGACAGGGCGAGGGCTACACCTTC. It translates to CASSTHGQGEGYTF.